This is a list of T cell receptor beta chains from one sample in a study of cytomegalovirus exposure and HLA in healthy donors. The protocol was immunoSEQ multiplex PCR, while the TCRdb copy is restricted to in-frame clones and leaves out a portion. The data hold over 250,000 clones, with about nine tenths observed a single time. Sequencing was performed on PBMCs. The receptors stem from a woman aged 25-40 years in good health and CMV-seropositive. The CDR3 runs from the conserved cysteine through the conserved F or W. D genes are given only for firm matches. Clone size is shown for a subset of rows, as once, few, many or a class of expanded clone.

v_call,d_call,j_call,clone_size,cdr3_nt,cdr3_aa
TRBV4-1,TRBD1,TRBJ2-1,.,TGCGCCAGCAGCCCAACCGGGACAGGGGGCAATGAGCAGTTCTTC,CASSPTGTGGNEQFF
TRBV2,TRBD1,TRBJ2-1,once,TGTGCCAGCAGTGGGGACAGGGCCTACAACAATGAGCAGTTCTTC,CASSGDRAYNNEQFF
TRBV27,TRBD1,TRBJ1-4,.,TGTGCCAGCAGTCCGGGACAGTCTTGGAATGAAAAACTGTTTTTT,CASSPGQSWNEKLFF
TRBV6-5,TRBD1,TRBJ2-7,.,TGTGCCAGCAGCCCCGACAGGGCGAATTTCTACGAGCAGTACTTC,CASSPDRANFYEQYF
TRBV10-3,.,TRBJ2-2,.,TGTGCCATCAGAGAAGGGGGGAGCACCGGGGAGCTGTTTTTT,CAIREGGSTGELFF
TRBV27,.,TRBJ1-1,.,TGTGCCAGCAGTATACTACAGGGGAACACTGAAGCTTTCTTT,CASSILQGNTEAFF
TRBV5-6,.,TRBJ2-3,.,TGTGCCAGCAGCGTGGGCAGCACAGATACGCAGTATTTT,CASSVGSTDTQYF
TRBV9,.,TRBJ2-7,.,TGTGCCAGCGGAGACTACGAGCAGTACTTC,CASGDYEQYF
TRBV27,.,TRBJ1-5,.,TGTGCCAGCAGTTATTCGACGGCGGCAAATCAGCCCCAGCATTTT,CASSYSTAANQPQHF
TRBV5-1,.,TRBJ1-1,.,TGCGCCAGCAGCTTGGAAGGGTCTGAAGCTTTCTTT,CASSLEGSEAFF
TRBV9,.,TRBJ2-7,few,TGTGCCAGCAGCGTAGCCGCGGGCTACGAGCAGTACTTC,CASSVAAGYEQYF
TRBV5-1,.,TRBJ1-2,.,TGCGCCAGCAGCTTGGTCGGGACGGACCTTTATGGCTACACCTTC,CASSLVGTDLYGYTF
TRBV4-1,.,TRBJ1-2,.,TGCGCCAGCAGCCAAGATCTGTGGAGCTACACCTTC,CASSQDLWSYTF
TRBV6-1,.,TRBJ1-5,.,TGTGCCAGCAAGGTGGGGCCGGGGCAGCCCCAGCATTTT,CASKVGPGQPQHF
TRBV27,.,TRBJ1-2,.,TGTGCCAGCAGTTTGTCCCCCGGAACCTATGGCTACACCTTC,CASSLSPGTYGYTF
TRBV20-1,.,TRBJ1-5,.,TGCAGTGCCAGGGCCAGCGGGCCCCAGCATTTT,CSARASGPQHF
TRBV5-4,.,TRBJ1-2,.,TGTGCCAGCAGCTTTTGGGGGGGATCTGGCTACACCTTC,CASSFWGGSGYTF
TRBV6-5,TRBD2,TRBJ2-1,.,TGTGCCAGCAGTTTCGGGACTAAGAATGAGCAGTTCTTC,CASSFGTKNEQFF
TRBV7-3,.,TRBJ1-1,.,TGTGCCAGCAGCCTGGGGGGCAGGTCTAGTAACACTGAAGCTTTCTTT,CASSLGGRSSNTEAFF
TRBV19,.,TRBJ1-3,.,TGTGCCAGTACCGCCCGCTCTGGAAACACCATATATTTT,CASTARSGNTIYF
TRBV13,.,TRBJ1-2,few,TGTGCCAGCAGCACCACCCCAACCGTGTCCTATGGCTACACCTTC,CASSTTPTVSYGYTF
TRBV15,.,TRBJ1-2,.,TGTGCCACCAGCAGAGCTAACCCTGGAGTGTATGGCTACACCTTC,CATSRANPGVYGYTF
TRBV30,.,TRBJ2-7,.,TGTGCCTGGAGTCGCCATGGGGGGCAGTTTAGGTACTTC,CAWSRHGGQFRYF
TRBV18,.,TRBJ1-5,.,TGTGCCAGCTCCCCGGGGCAAGAAAGGCCCCAGCATTTT,CASSPGQERPQHF
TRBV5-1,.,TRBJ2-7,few,TGCGCCAGCAGCTTGAGGTCGGGTGGGCCCTACGAGCAGTACTTC,CASSLRSGGPYEQYF
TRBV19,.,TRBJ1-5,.,TGTGCCAGTAGTATCGGCTCGGAAGGGAATCAGCCCCAGCATTTT,CASSIGSEGNQPQHF
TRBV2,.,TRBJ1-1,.,TGTGCCAGCCCCAAGGGAATAGGGGACACTGAAGCTTTCTTT,CASPKGIGDTEAFF
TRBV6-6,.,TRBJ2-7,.,TGTGCCAGCAGTCCAATTCAGGGAGAACACGAGCAGTACTTC,CASSPIQGEHEQYF
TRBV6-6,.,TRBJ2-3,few,TGTGCCAGCAGTACGGGAGAGTTCGCACCAGATACGCAGTATTTT,CASSTGEFAPDTQYF